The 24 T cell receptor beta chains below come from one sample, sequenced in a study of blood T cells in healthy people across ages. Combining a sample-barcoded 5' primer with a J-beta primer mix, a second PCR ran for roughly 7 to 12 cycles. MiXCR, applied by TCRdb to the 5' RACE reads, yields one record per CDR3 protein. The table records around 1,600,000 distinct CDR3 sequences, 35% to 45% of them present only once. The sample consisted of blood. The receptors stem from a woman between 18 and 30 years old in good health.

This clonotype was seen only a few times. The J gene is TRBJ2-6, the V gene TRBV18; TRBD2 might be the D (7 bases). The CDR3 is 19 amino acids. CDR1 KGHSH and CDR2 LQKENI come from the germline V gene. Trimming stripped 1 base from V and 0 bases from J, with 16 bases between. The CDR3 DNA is TGTGCCAGCTCACCACTATCGGGGGGCGGAAGCTCTGGGGCCAACGTCCTGACTTTC. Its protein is CASSPLSGGGSSGANVLTF.

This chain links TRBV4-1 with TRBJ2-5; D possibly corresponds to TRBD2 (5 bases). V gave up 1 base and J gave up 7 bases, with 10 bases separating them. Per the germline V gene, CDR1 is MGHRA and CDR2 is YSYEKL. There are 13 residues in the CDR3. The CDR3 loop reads CASSQARLATQYF. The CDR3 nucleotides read TGCGCCAGCAGCCAAGCACGCCTAGCGACCCAGTACTTC.

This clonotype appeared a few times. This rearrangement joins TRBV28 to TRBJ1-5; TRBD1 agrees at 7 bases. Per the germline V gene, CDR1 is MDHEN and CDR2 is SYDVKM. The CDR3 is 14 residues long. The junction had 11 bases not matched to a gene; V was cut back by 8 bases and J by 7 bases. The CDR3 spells CASLPDRVRQPQHF. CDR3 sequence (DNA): TGTGCCAGCCTGCCCGACAGGGTTCGCCAGCCCCAGCATTTT.

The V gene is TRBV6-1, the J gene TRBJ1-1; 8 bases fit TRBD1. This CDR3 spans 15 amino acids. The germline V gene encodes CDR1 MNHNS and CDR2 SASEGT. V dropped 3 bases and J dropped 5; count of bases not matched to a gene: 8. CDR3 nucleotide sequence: TGTGCCAGCAGTGAGTTAGACAGGGGTGGAACTGAAGCTTTCTTT. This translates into CASSELDRGGTEAFF.

CDR3 nucleotide sequence: TGTGCCAGCTCACCAAGGAGCCGGGACTACTCCTTAGATACGCAGTATTTT. As protein: CASSPRSRDYSLDTQYF. The chain uses TRBV18 and TRBJ2-3; 7 bases map to TRBD2. This CDR3 is 17 amino acids long. The V gene's germline CDR1 is KGHSH and CDR2 LQKENI. V lost 2 bases, J lost 5 bases, and 13 bases stayed unmatched.

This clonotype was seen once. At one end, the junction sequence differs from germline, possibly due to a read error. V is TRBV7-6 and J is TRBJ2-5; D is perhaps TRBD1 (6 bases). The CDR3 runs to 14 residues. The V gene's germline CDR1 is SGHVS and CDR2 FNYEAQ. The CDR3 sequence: CANSLAGVKETQYF. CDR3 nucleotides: TGTGCCAACAGCTTAGCAGGGGTAAAAGAGACCCAGTACTTC.

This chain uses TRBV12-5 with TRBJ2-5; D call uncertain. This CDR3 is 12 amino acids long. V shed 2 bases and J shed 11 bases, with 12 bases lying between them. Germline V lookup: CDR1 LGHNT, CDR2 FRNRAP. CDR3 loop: CASGLPNWKQYF. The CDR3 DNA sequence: TGTGCTAGTGGTTTGCCAAACTGGAAGCAGTACTTC.

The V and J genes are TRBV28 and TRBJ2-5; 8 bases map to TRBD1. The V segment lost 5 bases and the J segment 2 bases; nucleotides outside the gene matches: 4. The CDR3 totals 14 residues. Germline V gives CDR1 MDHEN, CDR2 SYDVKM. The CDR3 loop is CASSHGTGQETQYF. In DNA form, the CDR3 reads TGTGCCAGCAGTCACGGGACAGGTCAAGAGACCCAGTACTTC.

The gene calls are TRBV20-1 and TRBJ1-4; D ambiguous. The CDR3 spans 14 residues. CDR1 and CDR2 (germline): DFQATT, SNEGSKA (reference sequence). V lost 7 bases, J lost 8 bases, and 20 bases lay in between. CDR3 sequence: CSGGEAAFGEKLFF. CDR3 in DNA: TGCAGTGGGGGAGAGGCGGCTTTTGGGGAAAAACTGTTTTTT.

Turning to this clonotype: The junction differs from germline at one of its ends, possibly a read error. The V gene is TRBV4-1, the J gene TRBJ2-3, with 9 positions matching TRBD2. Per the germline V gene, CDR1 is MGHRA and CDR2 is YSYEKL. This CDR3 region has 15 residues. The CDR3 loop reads CAGSQAGGSTDTQYF. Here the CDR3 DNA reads TGCGCCGGCAGCCAAGCGGGGGGCAGCACAGATACGCAGTATTTT.

CDR3 in DNA: TGTGCCAGCAGTCTCTCGGGGGTTGGTACAGATACGCAGTATTTT. This translates into CASSLSGVGTDTQYF. The V call is TRBV6-2 or TRBV6-3, the J call TRBJ2-3, with D possibly TRBD2 on 6 matching bases. V was clipped by 5 bases and J by 3 bases, with 15 bases between them. Germline V CDR1 and CDR2: MNHEY, SVGEGT. The CDR3 runs 15 residues.

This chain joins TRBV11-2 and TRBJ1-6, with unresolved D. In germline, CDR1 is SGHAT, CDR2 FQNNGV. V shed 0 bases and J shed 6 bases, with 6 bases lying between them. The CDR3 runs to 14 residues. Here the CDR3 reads CASSLESVNSPLHF. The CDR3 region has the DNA TGTGCCAGCAGCTTAGAATCGGTTAATTCACCCCTCCACTTT.

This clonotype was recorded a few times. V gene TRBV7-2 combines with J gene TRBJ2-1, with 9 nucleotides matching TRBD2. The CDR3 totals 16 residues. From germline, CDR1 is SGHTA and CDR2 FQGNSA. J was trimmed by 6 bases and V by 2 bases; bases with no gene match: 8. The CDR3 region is CASSLSGLAGSNEQFF. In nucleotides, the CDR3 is TGTGCCAGCAGCTTAAGCGGGCTAGCGGGAAGCAATGAGCAGTTCTTC.

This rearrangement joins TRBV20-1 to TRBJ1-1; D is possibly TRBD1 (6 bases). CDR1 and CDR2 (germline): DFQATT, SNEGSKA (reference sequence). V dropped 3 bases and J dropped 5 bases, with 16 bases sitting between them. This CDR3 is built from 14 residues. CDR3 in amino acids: CSASPPGGGTEAFF. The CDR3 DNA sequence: TGCAGTGCTAGTCCCCCGGGGGGCGGGACTGAAGCTTTCTTT.

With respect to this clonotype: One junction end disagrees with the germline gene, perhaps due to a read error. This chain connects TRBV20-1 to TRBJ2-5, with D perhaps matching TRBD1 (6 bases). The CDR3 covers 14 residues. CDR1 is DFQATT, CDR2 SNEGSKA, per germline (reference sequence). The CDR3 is CGARPKQGSREQYF. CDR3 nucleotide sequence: TGCGGTGCTAGACCAAAACAGGGTTCTCGAGAGCAGTACTTC.

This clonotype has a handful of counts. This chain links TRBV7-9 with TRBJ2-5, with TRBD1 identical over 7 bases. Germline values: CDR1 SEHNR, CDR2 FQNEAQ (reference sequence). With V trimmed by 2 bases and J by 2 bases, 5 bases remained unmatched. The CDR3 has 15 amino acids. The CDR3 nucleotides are TGTGCCAGCAGCTTAAGACAGGGCTCGCAAGAGACCCAGTACTTC. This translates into CASSLRQGSQETQYF.

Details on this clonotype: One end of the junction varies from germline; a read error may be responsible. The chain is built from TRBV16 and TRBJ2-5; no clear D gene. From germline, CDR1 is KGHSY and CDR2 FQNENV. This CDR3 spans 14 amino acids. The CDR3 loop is CTSSQALSQETQYF. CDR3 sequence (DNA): TGTACCAGCAGCCAAGCCCTATCGCAGGAGACCCAGTACTTC.

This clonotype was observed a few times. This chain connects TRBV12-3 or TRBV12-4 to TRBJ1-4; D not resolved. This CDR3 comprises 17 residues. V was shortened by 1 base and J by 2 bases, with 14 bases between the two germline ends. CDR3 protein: CASSLDARSRTNEKLFF. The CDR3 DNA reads TGTGCCAGCAGTTTAGACGCCAGGTCCCGCACTAATGAAAAACTGTTTTTT.

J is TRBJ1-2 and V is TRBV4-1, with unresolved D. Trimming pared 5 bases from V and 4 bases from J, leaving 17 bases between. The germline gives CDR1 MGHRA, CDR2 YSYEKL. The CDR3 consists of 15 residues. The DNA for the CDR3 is TGCGCCAGCAGCGACGTGTTGCGGGAGAGCTATGGCTACACCTTC. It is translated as CASSDVLRESYGYTF.

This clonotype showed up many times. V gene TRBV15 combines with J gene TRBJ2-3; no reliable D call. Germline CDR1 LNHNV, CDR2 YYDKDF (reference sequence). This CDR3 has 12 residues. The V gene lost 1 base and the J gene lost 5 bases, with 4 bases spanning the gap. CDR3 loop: CATSRVGDTQYF. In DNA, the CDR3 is TGTGCCACCAGCAGAGTTGGAGATACGCAGTATTTT.

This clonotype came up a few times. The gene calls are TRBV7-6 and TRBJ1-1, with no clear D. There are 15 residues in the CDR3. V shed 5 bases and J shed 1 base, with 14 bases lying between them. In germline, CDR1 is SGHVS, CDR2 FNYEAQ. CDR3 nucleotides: TGTGCCAGCAGCCTTCAAACGGGGTCGAACACTGAAGCTTTCTTT. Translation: CASSLQTGSNTEAFF.

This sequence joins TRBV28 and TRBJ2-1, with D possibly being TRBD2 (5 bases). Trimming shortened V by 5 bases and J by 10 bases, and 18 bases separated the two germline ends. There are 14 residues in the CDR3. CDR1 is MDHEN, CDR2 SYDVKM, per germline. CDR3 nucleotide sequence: TGTGCCAGCAGTACACCAGACGGGGTTGGGGAGCAGTTCTTC. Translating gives CASSTPDGVGEQFF. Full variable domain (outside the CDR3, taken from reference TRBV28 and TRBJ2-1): DVKVTQSSRYLVKRTGEKVFLECVQDMDHENMFWYRQDPGLGLRLIYFSYDVKMKEKGDIPEGYSVSREKKERFSLILESASTNQTSMYLCASSTPDGVGEQFFGPGTRLTVL.

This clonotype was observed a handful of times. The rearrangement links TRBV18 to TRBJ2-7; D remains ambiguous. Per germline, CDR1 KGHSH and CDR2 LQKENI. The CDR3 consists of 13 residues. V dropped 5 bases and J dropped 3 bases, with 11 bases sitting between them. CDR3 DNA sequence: TGTGCCAGCTCAGCCGGAAAGAACTACGAGCAGTACTTC. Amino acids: CASSAGKNYEQYF.

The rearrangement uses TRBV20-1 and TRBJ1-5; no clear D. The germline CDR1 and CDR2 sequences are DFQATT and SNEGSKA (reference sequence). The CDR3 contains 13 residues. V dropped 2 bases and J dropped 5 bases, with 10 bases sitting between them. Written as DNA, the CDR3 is TGCAGTGCTAGATTGGGCAAAGATCAGCCCCAGCATTTT. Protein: CSARLGKDQPQHF.